What follows are 22 T cell receptor beta chains derived from one specimen sequenced in a study of T cells expressing NK-cell markers. From its re-call of the 5' RACE reads, TCRdb lists each CDR3 protein once, without DNA. The sample table includes approximately 440,000 distinct CDR3 sequences. What was sequenced was blood T cells: a sorted CD56 or NKG2C T cell subset, CD4+ or CD8+ T cells, or bulk PBMC T cells (not recorded which). All receptors derive from a woman aged 45-65 years in good health.

The chain is built from TRBV7-9 and TRBJ2-4; as DNA is missing, the TRBD1 call by TCRdb cannot be tested. Germline loops: CDR1 SEHNR, CDR2 FQNEAQ (reference sequence). The CDR3 has 12 amino acids. The CDR3: CASSPLGQNQYF.

The rearrangement joins TRBV29-1 to TRBJ1-5; there is no DNA to check the TCRdb D call of TRBD1. This CDR3 region has 15 residues. Germline loops: CDR1 SQVTM, CDR2 ANQGSEA. The CDR3 spells CSVIIRGPRDQPQHF.

The gene calls are TRBV5-1 and TRBJ1-1. This CDR3 is built from 11 residues. The germline gives CDR1 SGHRS, CDR2 YFSETQ. The CDR3 loop is CASSLRGLSFF.

The rearrangement joins TRBV7-7 to TRBJ2-1; lacking DNA, the TRBD1 call made by TCRdb goes unchecked. This CDR3 region has 16 residues. CDR1 is SSHAT and CDR2 is FNYEAQ in the germline V gene (reference sequence). Here the CDR3 reads CASSLTLAGRGNEQFF.

This rearrangement joins TRBV14 to TRBJ2-1; the D call of TRBD2 rests on TCRdb alone, since no DNA is present to check it. There are 18 residues in the CDR3. CDR1 and CDR2 from the germline V gene are SGHDN and FVKESK. The CDR3: CASSHPEGLAGGYNEQFF.

The chain has TRBV6-5 and TRBJ2-5. The CDR3 has 13 residues. Germline values: CDR1 MNHEY, CDR2 SVGAGI. CDR3 region: CASSYSYQETQYF.

This sequence joins TRBV5-1 and TRBJ2-1; no DNA is available, so the TRBD1 call from TCRdb remains unchecked. CDR3 length: 15 amino acids. Germline V gene data show CDR1 as SGHRS and CDR2 as YFSETQ. This CDR3 is CASSRTLSRYNEQFF.

This chain uses TRBV24-1 with TRBJ1-1; TCRdb's D gene call, TRBD1, goes unchecked for lack of DNA. The germline V gene has CDR1 KGHDR and CDR2 SFDVKD. The CDR3 has 13 residues. CDR3 in amino acids: CATSDYRSTEAFF.

This chain uses TRBV11-2 with TRBJ2-3; the D call of TRBD2 rests on TCRdb alone, since no DNA is present to check it. The CDR3 has 15 amino acids. Germline V gene data show CDR1 as SGHAT and CDR2 as FQNNGV. The CDR3 sequence: CASSLAGLGSDTQYF.

The V call is TRBV29-1, the J call TRBJ1-1. This CDR3 is built from 12 residues. The germline CDR1 and CDR2 sequences are SQVTM and ANQGSEA. This chain's CDR3 is CSGRGGDTEAFF.

V usage is TRBV4-1 and J usage is TRBJ2-3; without DNA, the TCRdb call of TRBD2 cannot be checked. The CDR3 spans 16 residues. In germline, CDR1 is MGHRA, CDR2 YSYEKL. The CDR3 region is CASSPYGGSSTDTQYF.

The V and J genes are TRBV6-2 or TRBV6-3 and TRBJ1-1. CDR3 size: 13 residues. Germline-derived CDR1 and CDR2 are MNHEY and SVGEGT. CDR3 sequence: CASSYRVGTEAFF.

This chain connects TRBV5-1 to TRBJ2-1. The CDR3 consists of 11 residues. Germline V gene data show CDR1 as SGHRS and CDR2 as YFSETQ. The CDR3 is CASSGVSEQFF.

The V gene is TRBV7-2, the J gene TRBJ2-7; the TRBD1 assignment by TCRdb is unverifiable without DNA. CDR1 is SGHTA, CDR2 FQGNSA, per germline. The CDR3 runs to 14 residues. CDR3 in amino acids: CASSLVGGGMEQYF.

The CDR3 loop is CASSPRTGQNTEAFF. The chain is built from TRBV18 and TRBJ1-1; TCRdb's D gene call, TRBD1, goes unchecked for lack of DNA. CDR3 size: 15 residues. From germline, CDR1 is KGHSH and CDR2 LQKENI.

This rearrangement joins TRBV7-8 to TRBJ1-3; TCRdb calls TRBD1, which cannot be checked without DNA. This CDR3 contains 14 residues. Germline V gene sequence: CDR1 SGHVS, CDR2 FQNEAQ. CDR3 sequence reads: CASSFPGQGNTIYF.

This rearrangement joins TRBV29-1 to TRBJ2-3; the D call from TCRdb, TRBD2, cannot be confirmed without DNA. The CDR3 is 16 amino acids. The germline gives CDR1 SQVTM, CDR2 ANQGSEA. The chain's CDR3 is CSVGGGLGRYTDTQYF.

The gene calls are TRBV6-1 and TRBJ2-5; the D call from TCRdb, TRBD1, cannot be confirmed without DNA. This CDR3 spans 14 amino acids. Per the germline V gene, CDR1 is MNHNS and CDR2 is SASEGT. The CDR3 is CASWMTGGGETQYF.

The chain's CDR3 is CASTIGGSGANVLTF. The chain carries TRBV9 and TRBJ2-6. The CDR3 consists of 15 residues. Germline CDR1 and CDR2: SGDLS and YYNGEE.

The gene calls are TRBV6-1 and TRBJ2-4; TCRdb outputs TRBD2, but without DNA this stays unchecked. In germline, CDR1 is MNHNS, CDR2 SASEGT. This CDR3 comprises 14 residues. The CDR3 spells CASTALAGAYIQYF.

The chain employs TRBV5-5 and TRBJ1-1; the D call of TRBD1 rests on TCRdb alone, since no DNA is present to check it. The CDR3 covers 14 residues. Germline assignment: CDR1 SGHKS and CDR2 YYEKEE (reference sequence). The CDR3 reads CASSLTQTGGEAFF.

The rearrangement joins TRBV10-1 to TRBJ2-1; absent DNA, TCRdb's TRBD2 call cannot be checked. The CDR3 is 16 amino acids. In germline, CDR1 is WNHNN, CDR2 SYGVQD (reference sequence). The CDR3 loop reads CASSEPSLAGSNEQFF.